This T cell receptor (beta chain) was identified during a study of T cells in Graves' hyperthyroidism and ophthalmopathy. Amplification targeted TCR beta CDR3 regions from RNA transcripts. The TCR CDR3 first-round RT-PCR relied on the HTBI primer set. TCRdb passed the multiplex PCR reads through MiXCR, listing each CDR3 protein once. The table has approximately 330,000 distinct CDR3 sequences, roughly an eighth seen once; the top ten hold 34%. V lost 2 bases and J 2 bases, leaving 12 bases between the germline ends. In germline, CDR1 is KGHSH, CDR2 LQKENI. CDR3 length: 15 residues. Disease duration was under 3 months in the ophthalmopathy patients, who also had a Clinical Activity Score of at least 3 and a NOSPECS grade of at least 4.

The chain uses TRBV18 and TRBJ1-1; a weak D match, TRBD1 (6 bases). Material: blood. The sequence was obtained from a woman between 40 and 55 years old with Graves' ophthalmopathy. The CDR3 coding sequence is TGTGCCAGCTCACCAGGTGCAGGGGCCAACACTGAAGCTTTCTTT. Encoded protein: CASSPGAGANTEAFF.